The 10 T cell receptor beta chains reported below all come from one sample, sequenced in a study of blood T cell repertoires in COVID-19. Repertoires were generated with immunoSEQ multiplex PCR, while TCRdb's copy carries only in-frame clones and drops some. The repertoire holds about 110,000 clones, with around 83% as singletons. The sequencing sample was made of peripheral blood. Receptors originate from a woman in her 70s with acute or convalescent COVID-19.

The V and J genes are TRBV28 and TRBJ1-2, with 9 bases aligning to TRBD1. This CDR3 has 15 residues. The germline gives CDR1 MDHEN, CDR2 SYDVKM. With V trimmed by 4 bases and J by 5 bases, 8 bases remained unmatched. The CDR3 sequence is CASSSQQGARYGYTF. The CDR3, as DNA: TGTGCCAGCAGTTCACAACAGGGGGCGCGATATGGCTACACCTTC.

This sequence joins TRBV5-4 and TRBJ1-2; D is perhaps TRBD1 (5 bases). Germline CDR1 reads SGHNT; CDR2 reads YYREEE (reference sequence). V gave up 0 bases and J gave up 4 bases, with 13 bases separating them. This CDR3 spans 15 amino acids. The CDR3 bases are TGTGCCAGCAGCTTGGCTACAGGAAACGCCTATGGCTACACCTTC. It translates to CASSLATGNAYGYTF. Using reference TRBV5-4 and TRBJ1-2 for the parts outside the CDR3, the full variable domain is ETGVTQSPTHLIKTRGQQVTLRCSSQSGHNTVSWYQQALGQGPQFIFQYYREEENGRGNFPPRFSGLQFPNYSSELNVNALELDDSALYLCASSLATGNAYGYTFGSGTRLTVV.

The chain joins TRBV7-8 to TRBJ2-1; 9 nucleotides agree with TRBD2. In germline, CDR1 is SGHVS, CDR2 FQNEAQ. The junction had 6 bases not matched to a gene; V was cut back by 6 bases and J by 3 bases. The CDR3 has 15 amino acids. As DNA, the CDR3 is TGTGCCAGCAGACGGAGCGGGGGGATCTACAATGAGCAGTTCTTC. It specifies CASRRSGGIYNEQFF.

The rearrangement links TRBV19 to TRBJ1-5; 8 nucleotides line up with TRBD1. Germline values: CDR1 LNHDA, CDR2 SQIVND (reference sequence). The junction had 6 bases not matched to a gene; V was cut back by 4 bases and J by 4 bases. CDR3 size: 15 residues. CDR3 amino acids: CASSRQGIRNQPQHF. CDR3 nucleotides: TGTGCCAGTAGTAGACAGGGGATTCGGAATCAGCCCCAGCATTTT.

The rearrangement uses TRBV5-1 and TRBJ1-1; D remains unclear. Germline lookup yields CDR1 SGHRS and CDR2 YFSETQ. The length of the CDR3 is 16 residues. Trimming took off 1 base at V and 1 base at J, with 14 bases between the two ends. The CDR3 sequence is CASSLTSRGANTEAFF. CDR3 in DNA: TGCGCCAGCAGCTTGACGTCACGGGGAGCGAACACTGAAGCTTTCTTT. Together with reference TRBV5-1 and TRBJ1-1, the CDR3 gives the full variable domain: KAGVTQTPRYLIKTRGQQVTLSCSPISGHRSVSWYQQTPGQGLQFLFEYFSETQRNKGNFPGRFSGRQFSNSRSEMNVSTLELGDSALYLCASSLTSRGANTEAFFGQGTRLTVV.

This clone was recorded once. The genes are TRBV28 and TRBJ2-7; D possibly corresponds to TRBD1 (6 bases). Germline V lookup: CDR1 MDHEN, CDR2 SYDVKM. This CDR3 has 13 amino acids. V was cut by 4 bases and J by 6 bases, with 13 bases left in between. The CDR3 spells CASSSPGELEQYV. DNA for the CDR3: TGTGCCAGCAGTTCCCCAGGGGAGCTCGAGCAGTACGTC.

The chain is built from TRBV12-3 or TRBV12-4 and TRBJ1-4; D remains unclear. Trimming removed 6 bases at V and 4 bases at J, with 3 bases between. This CDR3 is built from 11 residues. The CDR3 loop is CASSFNEKLFF. The DNA for the CDR3 is TGTGCCAGCAGCTTTAATGAAAAACTGTTTTTT.

The chain combines TRBV5-5 with TRBJ1-5, with D hard to call. V was trimmed by 2 bases and J by 3 bases, leaving 6 bases between them. Germline CDR1 is SGHKS and CDR2 is YYEKEE (reference sequence). This CDR3 has 13 amino acids. The CDR3 sequence: CASSLRVNQPQHF. The CDR3, as DNA: TGTGCCAGCAGCTTACGGGTCAATCAGCCCCAGCATTTT.

The chain joins TRBV27 to TRBJ1-5; maybe TRBD1 (5 bases). The V and J ends lost 2 bases and 5 bases respectively, with 19 bases between them. The germline V gene has CDR1 MNHEY and CDR2 SMNVEV (reference sequence). CDR3 size: 17 residues. The DNA for the CDR3 is TGTGCCAGCAGTTTAACTATAGCGGGGCGGGTGGATCAGCCCCAGCATTTT. Translating it yields CASSLTIAGRVDQPQHF.

This chain links TRBV28 with TRBJ1-3; a possible D gene is TRBD1 (5 bases). Germline V lookup: CDR1 MDHEN, CDR2 SYDVKM. The CDR3 covers 15 residues. Deletions cut 3 bases from V and 2 bases from J, with 11 bases between. The CDR3 DNA reads as TGTGCCAGCAGTTTGTTCAGGGCGACTGGAAACACCATATATTTT. Protein sequence: CASSLFRATGNTIYF.